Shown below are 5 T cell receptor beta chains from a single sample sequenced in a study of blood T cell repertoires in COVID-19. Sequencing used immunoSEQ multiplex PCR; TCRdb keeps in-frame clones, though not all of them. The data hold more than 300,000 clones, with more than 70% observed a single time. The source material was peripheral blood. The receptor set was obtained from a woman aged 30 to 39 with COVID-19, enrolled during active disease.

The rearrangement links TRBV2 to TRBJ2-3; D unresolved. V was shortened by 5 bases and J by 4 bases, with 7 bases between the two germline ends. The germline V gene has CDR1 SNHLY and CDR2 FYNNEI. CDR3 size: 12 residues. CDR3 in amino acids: CASSFGADTQYF. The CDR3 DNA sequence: TGTGCCAGCAGTTTCGGAGCAGATACGCAGTATTTT. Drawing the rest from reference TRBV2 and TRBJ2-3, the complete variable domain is EPEVTQTPSHQVTQMGQEVILRCVPISNHLYFYWYRQILGQKVEFLVSFYNNEISEKSEIFDDQFSVERPDGSNFTLKIRSTKLEDSAMYFCASSFGADTQYFGPGTRLTVL.

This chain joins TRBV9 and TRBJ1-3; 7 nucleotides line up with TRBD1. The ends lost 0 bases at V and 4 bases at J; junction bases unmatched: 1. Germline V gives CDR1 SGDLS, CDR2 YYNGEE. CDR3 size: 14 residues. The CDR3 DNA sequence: TGTGCCAGCAGCGTAGACAGGGGAGGAAACACCATATATTTT. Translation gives CASSVDRGGNTIYF.

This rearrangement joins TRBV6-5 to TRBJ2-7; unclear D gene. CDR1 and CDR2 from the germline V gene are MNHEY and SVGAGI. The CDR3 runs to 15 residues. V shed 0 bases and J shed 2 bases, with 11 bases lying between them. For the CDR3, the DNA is TGTGCCAGCAGTTACTCGTCCGGCGGTGCCTACGAGCAGTACTTC. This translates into CASSYSSGGAYEQYF.

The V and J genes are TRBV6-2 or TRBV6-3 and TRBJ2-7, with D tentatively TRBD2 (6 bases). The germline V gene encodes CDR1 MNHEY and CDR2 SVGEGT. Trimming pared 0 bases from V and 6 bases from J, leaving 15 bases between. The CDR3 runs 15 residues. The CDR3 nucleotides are TGTGCCAGCAGTTACTCGGCGGGGACCGGGGGCGAGCAGTACTTC. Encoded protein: CASSYSAGTGGEQYF.

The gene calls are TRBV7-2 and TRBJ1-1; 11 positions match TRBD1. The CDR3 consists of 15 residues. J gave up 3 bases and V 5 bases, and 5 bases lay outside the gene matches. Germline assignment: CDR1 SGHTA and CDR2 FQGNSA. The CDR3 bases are TGTGCCAGCAGCCCGGACAGGGGGCGGGACACTGAAGCTTTCTTT. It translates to CASSPDRGRDTEAFF.